This entry lists 14 T cell receptor beta chains sequenced from one sample in a study of T cells in Graves' hyperthyroidism and ophthalmopathy. RNA transcripts served as the template for amplifying TCR beta CDR3 regions. In the first-round RT-PCR of the TCR CDR3, the HTBI primer set was used. TCRdb passed the multiplex PCR reads through MiXCR, listing each CDR3 protein once. The table has more than 75,000 distinct CDR3 sequences, about half seen once. The sequenced sample consisted of blood. These receptors originate from a woman aged 40 to 50 with Graves' hyperthyroidism.

This clonotype was found once. The chain combines TRBV7-3 with TRBJ2-2, with D possibly being TRBD1 or TRBD2 (5 bases each). The CDR3 is 18 amino acids. Germline loops: CDR1 SGHTA, CDR2 FQGTGA. V dropped 3 bases and J dropped 4 bases, with 21 bases sitting between them. The CDR3 DNA reads as TGTGCCAGCAGCTTCTCGGGACGGCTGAGGAAAGTCACCGGGGAGCTGTTTTTT. It is translated as CASSFSGRLRKVTGELFF.

As regards this clonotype: The junction shows a germline mismatch at one end, possibly a read error. The chain uses TRBV10-2 and TRBJ1-3; 9 bases fit TRBD1. Germline V gene sequence: CDR1 WSHSY, CDR2 SAAADI. The CDR3 sequence is 14 residues long. This chain's CDR3 is CASSPGGDRDTTYF. CDR3 nucleotide sequence: TGCGCCAGCAGTCCTGGCGGGGACAGGGACACCACATATTTT.

There are many counts of this clonotype. The chain combines TRBV4-1 with TRBJ2-2; D is ambiguous. The CDR3 runs to 15 residues. V was clipped by 0 bases and J by 3 bases, with 8 bases between them. Germline CDR1 MGHRA, CDR2 YSYEKL. The CDR3 reads CASSQDPSYTGELFF. CDR3 coding DNA: TGCGCCAGCAGCCAAGATCCCAGTTACACCGGGGAGCTGTTTTTT.

This clonotype was observed many times. The V gene is TRBV20-1, the J gene TRBJ1-4; D may be TRBD1 (6 bases). CDR1 DFQATT and CDR2 SNEGSKA come from the germline V gene (reference sequence). V lost 0 bases to trimming and J lost 8 bases, with 16 bases between them. The CDR3 consists of 15 residues. The CDR3 sequence is CSARDSGQGHEKLFF. CDR3 nucleotide sequence: TGCAGTGCTAGAGATTCTGGGCAGGGGCACGAAAAACTGTTTTTT.

In DNA form, the CDR3 reads TGTGCCAGCAACCAGGGGGGAGATGAAAAACTGTTTTTT. Amino acid sequence: CASNQGGDEKLFF. The rearrangement uses TRBV14 and TRBJ1-4; 7 bases align to TRBD1. There are 13 residues in the CDR3. CDR1 and CDR2 (germline): SGHDN, FVKESK. V lost 7 bases, J lost 6 bases, and 5 bases stayed unmatched. The full variable domain, with the rest looked up from reference TRBV14 and TRBJ1-4, is EAGVTQFPSHSVIEKGQTVTLRCDPISGHDNLYWYRRVMGKEIKFLLHFVKESKQDESGMPNNRFLAERTGGTYSTLKVQPAELEDSGVYFCASNQGGDEKLFFGSGTQLSVL.

This clonotype was seen ten or more times. This chain uses TRBV9 with TRBJ2-7; D gene uncertain. Deletions cut 0 bases from V and 1 base from J, with 8 bases between. CDR3 size: 14 residues. CDR1 and CDR2 (germline): SGDLS, YYNGEE. The CDR3, as DNA: TGTGCCAGCAGCGTAGGCTGGGGATCCTACGAGCAGTACTTC. Encoded protein: CASSVGWGSYEQYF. The variable domain in full, completed from reference TRBV9 and TRBJ2-7, reads DSGVTQTPKHLITATGQRVTLRCSPRSGDLSVYWYQQSLDQGLQFLIQYYNGEERAKGNILERFSAQQFPDLHSELNLSSLELGDSALYFCASSVGWGSYEQYFGPGTRLTVT.

This clonotype was counted many times. The rearrangement joins TRBV7-2 to TRBJ1-2; a weak D match, TRBD1 (6 bases). This CDR3 contains 15 residues. V was shortened by 5 bases and J by 4 bases, with 17 bases between the two germline ends. Germline lookup yields CDR1 SGHTA and CDR2 FQGNSA. The CDR3 DNA follows: TGTGCCAGCAGCCAAGGGGGAACGCAGTTCTATGGCTACACCTTC. This codes for CASSQGGTQFYGYTF.

V usage is TRBV25-1 and J usage is TRBJ2-7; D gene uncertain. The V and J ends lost 6 bases and 1 base respectively, with 7 bases between them. The length of the CDR3 is 12 residues. Looked up from germline, CDR1 is MGHDK and CDR2 is SYGVNS. The chain's CDR3 is CASRANSYEQYF. CDR3 nucleotide sequence: TGTGCCAGCAGGGCGAATTCCTACGAGCAGTACTTC.

The table lists this clonotype with many counts. The chain employs TRBV19 and TRBJ2-2; D perhaps matches TRBD2 (6 bases). CDR1 LNHDA and CDR2 SQIVND come from the germline V gene (reference sequence). The V end lost 1 base, the J end lost 5 bases, and 11 bases lay between the germline ends. CDR3 size: 15 residues. CDR3 sequence reads: CASSIGPGRTGELFF. The CDR3 DNA reads as TGTGCCAGTAGTATAGGGCCGGGGAGGACCGGGGAGCTGTTTTTT.

With respect to this clonotype: Mismatch with germline at one junction end may stem from a read error. The chain is built from TRBV9 and TRBJ2-5; D possibly uses TRBD1 or TRBD2 (5 bases each). Germline-derived CDR1 and CDR2 are SGDLS and YYNGEE. The CDR3 contains 14 residues. The CDR3 DNA reads as TGTGCCAGCAGCTTATCAACAGGCCAAGGGACCCAGCACTTC. Translating it yields CASSLSTGQGTQHF.

This clonotype rates as medium-sized. J is TRBJ2-5 and V is TRBV5-1; 7 bases are a match to TRBD2. Germline V lookup: CDR1 SGHRS, CDR2 YFSETQ. V lost 3 bases to trimming and J lost 5 bases; unmatched junction nucleotides: 4. This CDR3 has 13 amino acids. The CDR3 coding sequence is TGCGCCAGCAGCTCCGGACTAGTGGAGACCCAGTACTTC. It is translated as CASSSGLVETQYF.

In the case of this clonotype: Given the absence of the conserved phenylalanine or tryptophan at the CDR3 end, a read error is likely. V is TRBV7-8 and J is TRBJ1-2; D gene ambiguous. Germline lookup yields CDR1 SGHVS and CDR2 FQNEAQ. V lost 7 bases to trimming and J lost 1 base, with 16 bases between them. CDR3 length equals 15 residues. Here the CDR3 reads CASTPRGALNYGYTS. CDR3 DNA: TGTGCCAGCACCCCTCGGGGAGCACTTAACTATGGCTACACCTCC.

Worth noting for this clonotype: One end of the junction fails to match germline, which may point to a read error. The rearrangement links TRBV24-1 to TRBJ2-5; TRBD2 is a possible D gene (5 bases). Germline V gives CDR1 KGHDR, CDR2 SFDVKD. CDR3 length equals 14 residues. In DNA form, the CDR3 reads TGCGCCACCAGTGGTGCCCGGGGTCAAGAGACCCAGCACTTC. Residues: CATSGARGQETQHF.

J is TRBJ2-5 and V is TRBV20-1; 9 nucleotides match TRBD2. V trimming: 6 bases; J trimming: 10 bases; junction bases outside the gene matches: 9. CDR3 length: 12 amino acids. The germline V gene encodes CDR1 DFQATT and CDR2 SNEGSKA (reference sequence). CDR3 in amino acids: CSALTSGGDQYF. CDR3 nucleotide sequence: TGCAGTGCCTTGACTAGCGGAGGGGACCAGTACTTC.